The rows below give T cell receptor beta chains drawn from one sample of a study of cytomegalovirus exposure and HLA in healthy donors. Clones were sequenced by immunoSEQ multiplex PCR, and TCRdb holds only the in-frame ones, with some missing. Among 150,000 to 170,000 clones listed, about 80% were seen once. Sequencing used PBMCs. Receptors were obtained from a man aged 25 to 40 in good health and CMV-seropositive. Both conserved end residues are part of each CDR3. Each record gives: CDR3 length, V gene, clone size, D gene, J gene, CDR3 protein, CDR3 DNA. A D gene is named only where the DNA matches it firmly. Rows give clone size only sometimes, using once, few, many, or a class for an expanded clone.

length: 16; V: TRBV28; size: -; D: TRBD2; J: TRBJ2-1; CDR3: CASSLTGGYPYNEQFF; DNA: TGTGCCAGCAGTTTAACGGGAGGATACCCCTACAATGAGCAGTTCTTC
length: 16; V: TRBV18; size: few; D: -; J: TRBJ1-3; CDR3: CASSPGQMHSGNTIYF; DNA: TGTGCCAGCTCACCAGGTCAGATGCACTCTGGAAACACCATATATTTT
length: 14; V: TRBV6-5; size: -; D: -; J: TRBJ2-2; CDR3: CATTPGRGNGELFF; DNA: TGTGCCACCACCCCGGGCAGGGGAAACGGGGAGCTGTTTTTT
length: 16; V: TRBV5-5; size: -; D: -; J: TRBJ2-7; CDR3: CASSFLGQIPPKEQYF; DNA: TGTGCCAGCAGCTTCCTAGGACAGATACCTCCTAAGGAGCAGTACTTC
length: 15; V: TRBV9; size: -; D: -; J: TRBJ2-7; CDR3: CASSRGATFGGEQYF; DNA: TGTGCCAGCAGCAGGGGCGCCACCTTCGGGGGCGAGCAGTACTTC
length: 16; V: TRBV6-6; size: -; D: TRBD2; J: TRBJ2-3; CDR3: CASSRQRELGTDTQYF; DNA: TGTGCCAGCAGTCGTCAGCGGGAGCTCGGCACAGATACGCAGTATTTT
length: 16; V: TRBV9; size: -; D: TRBD1; J: TRBJ2-1; CDR3: CASSVASGQGVTEQFF; DNA: TGTGCCAGCAGCGTAGCTAGCGGACAGGGGGTAACTGAGCAGTTCTTC
length: 15; V: TRBV4-2; size: -; D: -; J: TRBJ2-7; CDR3: CASSQVPDISYEQYF; DNA: TGTGCCAGCAGCCAAGTTCCAGACATCTCCTACGAGCAGTACTTC
length: 15; V: TRBV7-3; size: -; D: -; J: TRBJ2-2; CDR3: CASRSGQTNTGELFF; DNA: TGTGCCAGCAGGTCCGGACAGACGAACACCGGGGAGCTGTTTTTT
length: 14; V: TRBV6-5; size: -; D: -; J: TRBJ2-7; CDR3: CASSYVAGSYEQYF; DNA: TGTGCCAGCAGTTACGTGGCGGGGTCCTACGAGCAGTACTTC
length: 14; V: TRBV6-1; size: -; D: -; J: TRBJ2-7; CDR3: CASSEAPGAYEQYF; DNA: TGTGCCAGCAGTGAAGCGCCGGGGGCCTACGAGCAGTACTTC
length: 13; V: TRBV19; size: -; D: TRBD1; J: TRBJ2-7; CDR3: CASSRTGRNEQYF; DNA: TGTGCCAGTAGCAGGACAGGGAGGAACGAGCAGTACTTC
length: 15; V: TRBV6-5; size: -; D: TRBD1; J: TRBJ1-3; CDR3: CASRTGANSGNTIYF; DNA: TGTGCCAGCAGGACAGGGGCCAACTCTGGAAACACCATATATTTT
length: 15; V: TRBV2; size: -; D: -; J: TRBJ2-1; CDR3: CASSAAGAPYNEQFF; DNA: TGTGCCAGCAGTGCCGCGGGGGCCCCCTACAATGAGCAGTTCTTC
length: 15; V: TRBV9; size: once; D: TRBD2; J: TRBJ2-7; CDR3: CASSVVGTSLGEQYF; DNA: TGTGCCAGCAGCGTAGTCGGGACTAGCTTAGGCGAGCAGTACTTC
length: 17; V: TRBV11-2; size: -; D: TRBD2; J: TRBJ2-2; CDR3: CASSSPGLAANTGELFF; DNA: TGTGCCAGCAGCTCCCCGGGACTAGCGGCGAACACCGGGGAGCTGTTTTTT
length: 16; V: TRBV7-3; size: -; D: TRBD1; J: TRBJ2-7; CDR3: CASSLGWGQGVVEQYF; DNA: TGTGCCAGCAGCTTAGGGTGGGGACAGGGTGTCGTCGAGCAGTACTTC
length: 16; V: TRBV5-1; size: -; D: TRBD2; J: TRBJ2-1; CDR3: CASSFTGTSVFSRQFF; DNA: TGCGCCAGCAGCTTTACCGGGACTAGCGTGTTTAGTCGACAATTCTTC
length: 12; V: TRBV11-3; size: -; D: -; J: TRBJ2-1; CDR3: CASSRGRGGQFF; DNA: TGTGCCAGCAGCCGCGGCCGAGGGGGGCAGTTCTTC
length: 16; V: TRBV6-5; size: -; D: TRBD2; J: TRBJ2-1; CDR3: CASSYSTSGKFGEQFF; DNA: TGTGCCAGCAGTTACAGTACTAGCGGGAAGTTTGGTGAGCAGTTCTTC
length: 14; V: TRBV2; size: -; D: -; J: TRBJ2-1; CDR3: CASIPANSYNEQFF; DNA: TGTGCCAGCATCCCAGCGAACTCCTACAATGAGCAGTTCTTC
length: 18; V: TRBV19; size: -; D: TRBD1; J: TRBJ2-6; CDR3: CASSIWGQGDLGANVLTF; DNA: TGTGCCAGTAGTATATGGGGACAGGGGGATTTGGGGGCCAACGTCCTGACTTTC
length: 15; V: TRBV6-6; size: -; D: -; J: TRBJ1-5; CDR3: CASSYSVGAGQPQHF; DNA: TGTGCCAGCAGTTACTCGGTGGGGGCCGGGCAGCCCCAGCATTTT
length: 15; V: TRBV4-1; size: -; D: -; J: TRBJ2-1; CDR3: CASGYRARGGNEQFF; DNA: TGCGCCAGCGGTTATCGGGCTAGGGGGGGCAATGAGCAGTTCTTC
length: 15; V: TRBV30; size: -; D: -; J: TRBJ1-2; CDR3: CAWSSPAGANYGYTF; DNA: TGTGCCTGGAGTTCGCCGGCAGGGGCTAACTATGGCTACACCTTC
length: 18; V: TRBV5-4; size: -; D: -; J: TRBJ2-5; CDR3: CASSLMGIVRAAKETQYF; DNA: TGTGCCAGCAGCTTGATGGGGATTGTGCGGGCCGCGAAAGAGACCCAGTACTTC
length: 14; V: TRBV5-1; size: -; D: TRBD1; J: TRBJ2-7; CDR3: CASSPRTGGDEQYF; DNA: TGCGCCAGCAGCCCCAGGACAGGGGGCGACGAGCAGTACTTC
length: 16; V: TRBV6-5; size: -; D: -; J: TRBJ2-2; CDR3: CASSYAEGGYTGELFF; DNA: TGTGCCAGCAGTTACGCGGAGGGGGGGTACACCGGGGAGCTGTTTTTT
length: 16; V: TRBV7-2; size: once; D: TRBD1; J: TRBJ1-2; CDR3: CASSPHRQGASDGYTF; DNA: TGTGCCAGCAGCCCGCATCGACAGGGGGCTTCTGATGGCTACACCTTC
length: 17; V: TRBV28; size: -; D: -; J: TRBJ2-7; CDR3: CASSPNALGQLSYEQYF; DNA: TGTGCCAGCAGCCCTAACGCCCTCGGACAGTTATCCTACGAGCAGTACTTC
length: 14; V: TRBV5-4; size: -; D: TRBD1; J: TRBJ2-5; CDR3: CASSLAGTAETQYF; DNA: TGTGCCAGCAGCTTGGCGGGGACAGCAGAGACCCAGTACTTC
length: 15; V: TRBV18; size: -; D: -; J: TRBJ2-2; CDR3: CASSPLDKATGELFF; DNA: TGTGCCAGCTCACCTCTGGACAAGGCCACCGGGGAGCTGTTTTTT
length: 15; V: TRBV28; size: -; D: TRBD1; J: TRBJ2-7; CDR3: CASSPQGQGAYEQYF; DNA: TGTGCCAGCAGTCCCCAGGGACAGGGGGCATACGAGCAGTACTTC
length: 13; V: TRBV10-3; size: -; D: -; J: TRBJ1-5; CDR3: CAISDGGGEPQHF; DNA: TGTGCCATCAGTGATGGTGGGGGGGAGCCCCAGCATTTT
length: 17; V: TRBV11-2; size: once; D: TRBD2; J: TRBJ2-7; CDR3: CASSLVQLAGVMYEQYF; DNA: TGTGCCAGCAGCTTAGTCCAGCTAGCGGGAGTTATGTACGAGCAGTACTTC
length: 16; V: TRBV7-2; size: -; D: -; J: TRBJ1-1; CDR3: CASSPSSRSVNTEAFF; DNA: TGTGCCAGCAGCCCCTCTAGCAGGTCGGTGAACACTGAAGCTTTCTTT
length: 14; V: TRBV6-5; size: -; D: TRBD1; J: TRBJ1-5; CDR3: CASRPQGSNQPQHF; DNA: TGTGCCAGCAGACCACAGGGGAGCAATCAGCCCCAGCATTTT
length: 17; V: TRBV29-1; size: once; D: TRBD2; J: TRBJ2-5; CDR3: CSVDPNKRESGVETQYF; DNA: TGCAGCGTCGACCCCAATAAGCGGGAGTCGGGCGTAGAGACCCAGTACTTC
length: 14; V: TRBV6-5; size: -; D: TRBD2; J: TRBJ2-3; CDR3: CASSYGGSRDTQYF; DNA: TGTGCCAGCAGTTACGGCGGGAGCAGGGATACGCAGTATTTT
length: 12; V: TRBV5-6; size: once; D: -; J: TRBJ2-1; CDR3: CASSLRNLEGFF; DNA: TGTGCCAGCAGCTTAAGGAACTTAGAGGGGTTCTTC
length: 16; V: TRBV19; size: -; D: TRBD1; J: TRBJ1-1; CDR3: CASSKGTRTGGKGAFF; DNA: TGTGCCAGTAGCAAAGGAACCCGGACAGGTGGAAAGGGAGCTTTCTTT
length: 15; V: TRBV28; size: once; D: TRBD2; J: TRBJ2-2; CDR3: CASREGTSRAGELFF; DNA: TGTGCCAGCAGGGAGGGGACTAGCCGGGCCGGGGAGCTGTTTTTT
length: 15; V: TRBV5-6; size: -; D: -; J: TRBJ2-7; CDR3: CASSLEGRSSYEQYF; DNA: TGTGCCAGCAGCTTGGAAGGGAGGAGCTCCTACGAGCAGTACTTC
length: 13; V: TRBV11-2; size: -; D: -; J: TRBJ1-1; CDR3: CASSAVGVAEAFF; DNA: TGTGCCAGCAGCGCGGTCGGGGTGGCTGAAGCTTTCTTT
length: 16; V: TRBV10-3; size: -; D: TRBD2; J: TRBJ2-3; CDR3: CAISGGSGRGADTQYF; DNA: TGTGCCATCAGTGGAGGCAGCGGGAGAGGAGCAGATACGCAGTATTTT
length: 16; V: TRBV7-3; size: -; D: TRBD2; J: TRBJ2-7; CDR3: CASSLHGLSGRDEQYF; DNA: TGTGCCAGCAGCTTACATGGTCTGTCAGGGAGGGACGAGCAGTACTTC
length: 14; V: TRBV25-1; size: -; D: -; J: TRBJ2-7; CDR3: CASSEDRPPYEQYF; DNA: TGTGCCAGCAGTGAGGACAGACCTCCCTACGAGCAGTACTTC
length: 15; V: TRBV5-6; size: -; D: -; J: TRBJ2-7; CDR3: CASSPTGGGFYEQYF; DNA: TGTGCCAGCAGCCCCACGGGGGGCGGATTCTACGAGCAGTACTTC
length: 15; V: TRBV19; size: -; D: TRBD2; J: TRBJ2-3; CDR3: CASSLSSGGTDTQYF; DNA: TGTGCCAGTAGTCTCTCTAGCGGGGGCACAGATACGCAGTATTTT
length: 15; V: TRBV27; size: -; D: TRBD2; J: TRBJ2-2; CDR3: CASSLGTTVAGELFF; DNA: TGTGCCAGCAGTTTAGGGACTACCGTAGCCGGGGAGCTGTTTTTT
length: 14; V: TRBV11-2; size: -; D: -; J: TRBJ1-6; CDR3: CASSPTGLASPLHF; DNA: TGTGCCAGCAGTCCAACAGGGTTAGCTTCACCCCTCCACTTT
length: 18; V: TRBV2; size: -; D: TRBD1; J: TRBJ2-3; CDR3: CASSEGGFVGTVTDTQYF; DNA: TGTGCCAGCAGTGAAGGGGGGTTCGTAGGGACAGTCACAGATACGCAGTATTTT
length: 12; V: TRBV7-2; size: -; D: -; J: TRBJ2-3; CDR3: CASSSDRDTQYF; DNA: TGTGCCAGCAGCTCGGACAGAGATACGCAGTATTTT
length: 14; V: TRBV27; size: -; D: TRBD2; J: TRBJ2-3; CDR3: CASSTGLAGDTQYF; DNA: TGTGCCAGCAGCACAGGACTAGCGGGAGATACGCAGTATTTT